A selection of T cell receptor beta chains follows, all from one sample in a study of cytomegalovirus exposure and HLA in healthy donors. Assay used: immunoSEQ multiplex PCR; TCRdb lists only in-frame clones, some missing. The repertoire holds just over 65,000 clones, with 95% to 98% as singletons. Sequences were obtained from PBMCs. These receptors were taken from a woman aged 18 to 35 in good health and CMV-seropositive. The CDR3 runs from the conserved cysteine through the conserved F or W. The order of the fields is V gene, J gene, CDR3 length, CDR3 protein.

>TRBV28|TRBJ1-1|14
CASSPTTRNTEAFF
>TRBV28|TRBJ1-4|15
CASSLLTFPGEKLFF
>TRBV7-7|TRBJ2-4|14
CASSPGQGIGIQYF
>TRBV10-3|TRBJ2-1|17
CAISESFRVSSYNEQFF
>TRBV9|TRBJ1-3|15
CASSDNRATGNTIYF
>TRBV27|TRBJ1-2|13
CASTHQGAAGYTF
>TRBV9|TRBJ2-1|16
CASSGRLDGAYNEQFF
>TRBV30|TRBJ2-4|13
CASSAGGNGIQYF
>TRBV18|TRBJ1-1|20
CASSPLPPGAAVLMNTEAFF
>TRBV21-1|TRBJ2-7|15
CASKRTSGSFYEQYF
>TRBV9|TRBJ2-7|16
CASSAPTSGSSYEQYF
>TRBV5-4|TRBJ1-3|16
CASSTGAAISGNTIYF
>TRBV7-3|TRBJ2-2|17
CASSLLGFSENTGELFF
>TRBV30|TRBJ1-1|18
CAWSQGGRLDFMNTEAFF
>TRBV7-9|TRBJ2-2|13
CASRGSNTGELFF
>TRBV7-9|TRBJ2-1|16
CASSLEGVAGGNEQFF
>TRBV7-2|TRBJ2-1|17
CASSLTMDYSIYNEQFF
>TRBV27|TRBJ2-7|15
CASSFGGGGAPEQYF
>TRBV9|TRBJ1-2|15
CASSGTGDRHYGYTF
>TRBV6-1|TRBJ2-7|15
CASRSYRDRAYEQYF
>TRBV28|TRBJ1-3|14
CASSRGATGNTIYF
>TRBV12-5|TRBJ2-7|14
CASEYTGISYEQYF
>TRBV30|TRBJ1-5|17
CAWSVFRGAGGNQPQHF
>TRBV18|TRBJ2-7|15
CASSSRTSGSDEQYF
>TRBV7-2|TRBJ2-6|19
CASSLGFWAGGAGANVLTF
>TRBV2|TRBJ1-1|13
CASVRGLGTEAFF
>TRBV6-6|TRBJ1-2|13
CASRRTGTDGYTF
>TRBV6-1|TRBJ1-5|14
CASSAYESNQPQHF
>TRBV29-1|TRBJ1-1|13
CSVGGLGGTEAFF
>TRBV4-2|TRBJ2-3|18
CASSQDRIPGLRTDTQYF
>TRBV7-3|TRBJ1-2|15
CASSFSSADPSGYTF
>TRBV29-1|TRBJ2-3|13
CSFLTGSTDTQYF
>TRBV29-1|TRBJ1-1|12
CSVPKTGSEAFF
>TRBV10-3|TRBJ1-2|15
CAISEVDRAAYGYTF
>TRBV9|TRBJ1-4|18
CASSARTGGTTTNEKLFF
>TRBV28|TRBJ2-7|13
CASRAAGGREQYF
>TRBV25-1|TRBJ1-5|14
CASGDREGGQPQHF
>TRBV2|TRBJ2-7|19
CASSGTLAGGPRLDYEQYF
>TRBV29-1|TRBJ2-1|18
CSVEGGTSGTITYNEQFF
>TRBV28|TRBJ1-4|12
CASSLSNEKLFF
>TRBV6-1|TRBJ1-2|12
CASLGQVYGYTF
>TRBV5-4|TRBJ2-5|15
CASSRNTGGGETQYF
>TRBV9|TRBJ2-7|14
CASSVVGDSYEQYF
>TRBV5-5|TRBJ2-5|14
CASSARTVQETQYF
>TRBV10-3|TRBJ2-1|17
CAISESGTSGTYNEQFF
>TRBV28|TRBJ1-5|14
CASSFPGGNQPQHF
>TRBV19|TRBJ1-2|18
CASSIVGSSDRDNYGYTF
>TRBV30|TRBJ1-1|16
CAWSQNRGPGNTEAFF